Sequencing of this TCR beta chain was carried out in a study of PD-L1 blockade in urothelial cancer. Study at large: Males with bladder-origin urothelial cancer made up about nine tenths of the roughly 29 patients. Blood samples had a median of 141,255 T cells.

Patients yielded 1 to 8 samples each, pretreatment and on-treatment. Spiking each PCR with synthetic TCR analog templates was performed. Profiling relied on immunoSEQ multiplex PCR, and the TCRdb table lists in-frame clones only, not all of them. The sample has over 50,000 clones, about 86% seen once; the top ten hold 2.5% to 3%. Trimming removed 0 bases from V and 4 bases from J, with 14 bases in between. CDR1 and CDR2 (germline): LGHNT, FRNRAP. This CDR3 spans 16 amino acids. The starting material was PBMCs, obtained around atezolizumab (anti-PD-L1) treatment. This sequence was found in a man aged 50 or older with urothelial cancer. This chain joins TRBV12-5 and TRBJ2-3, with D perhaps matching TRBD1 (7 bases). DNA of the CDR3: TGTGCTAGTGGTTTGGTACTTACAGGGGAGGCAGATACGCAGTATTTT. This translates into CASGLVLTGEADTQYF.